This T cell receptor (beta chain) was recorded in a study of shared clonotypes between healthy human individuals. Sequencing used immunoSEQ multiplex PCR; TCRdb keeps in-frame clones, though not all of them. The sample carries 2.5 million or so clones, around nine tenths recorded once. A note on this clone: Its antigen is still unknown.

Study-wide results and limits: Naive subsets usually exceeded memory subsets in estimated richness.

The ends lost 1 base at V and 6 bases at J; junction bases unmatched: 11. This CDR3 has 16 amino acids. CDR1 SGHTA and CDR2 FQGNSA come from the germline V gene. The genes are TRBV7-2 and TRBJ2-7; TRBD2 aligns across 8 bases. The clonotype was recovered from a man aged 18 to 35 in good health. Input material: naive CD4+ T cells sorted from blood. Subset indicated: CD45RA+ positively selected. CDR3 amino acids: CASSLGAGESRGEQYF. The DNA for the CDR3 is TGTGCCAGCAGCTTAGGAGCGGGAGAGAGTCGGGGCGAGCAGTACTTC.